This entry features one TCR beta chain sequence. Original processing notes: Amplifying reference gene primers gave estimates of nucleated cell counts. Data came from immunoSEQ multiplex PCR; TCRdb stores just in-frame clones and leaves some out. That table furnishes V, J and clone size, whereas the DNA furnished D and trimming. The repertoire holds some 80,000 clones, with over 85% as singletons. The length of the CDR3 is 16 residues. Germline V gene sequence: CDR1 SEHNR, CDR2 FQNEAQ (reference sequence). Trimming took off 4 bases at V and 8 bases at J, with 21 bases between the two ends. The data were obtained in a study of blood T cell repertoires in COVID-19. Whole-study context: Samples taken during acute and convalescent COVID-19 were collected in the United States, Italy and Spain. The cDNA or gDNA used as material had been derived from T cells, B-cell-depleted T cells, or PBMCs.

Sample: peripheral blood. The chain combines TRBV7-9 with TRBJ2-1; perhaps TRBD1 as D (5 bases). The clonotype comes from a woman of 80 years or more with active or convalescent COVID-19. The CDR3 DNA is TGTGCCAGCAGCTCCCAGTCCGGCGTCAGGGTTCATGAGCAGTTCTTC. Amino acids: CASSSQSGVRVHEQFF.